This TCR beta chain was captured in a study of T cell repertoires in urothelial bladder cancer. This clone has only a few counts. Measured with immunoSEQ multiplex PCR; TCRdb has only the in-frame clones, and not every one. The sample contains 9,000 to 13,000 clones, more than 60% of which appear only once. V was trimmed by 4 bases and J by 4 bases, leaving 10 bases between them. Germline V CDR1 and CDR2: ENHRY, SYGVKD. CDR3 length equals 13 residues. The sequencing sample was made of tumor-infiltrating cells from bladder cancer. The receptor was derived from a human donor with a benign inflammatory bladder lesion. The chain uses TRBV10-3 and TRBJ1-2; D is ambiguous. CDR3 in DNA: TGTGCCATCAGTGGTTCGCTTGTCTATGGCTACACCTTC. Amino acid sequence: CAISGSLVYGYTF.